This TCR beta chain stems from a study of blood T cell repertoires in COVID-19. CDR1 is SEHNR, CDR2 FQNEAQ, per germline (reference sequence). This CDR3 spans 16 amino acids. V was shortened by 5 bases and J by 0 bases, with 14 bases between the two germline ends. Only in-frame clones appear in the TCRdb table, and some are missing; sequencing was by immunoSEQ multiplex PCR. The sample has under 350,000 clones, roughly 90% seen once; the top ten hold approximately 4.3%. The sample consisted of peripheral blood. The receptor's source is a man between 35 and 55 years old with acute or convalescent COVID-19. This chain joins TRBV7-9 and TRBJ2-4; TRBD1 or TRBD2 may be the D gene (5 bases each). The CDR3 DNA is TGTGCCAGCAGCCTAGGGGCGGGCTTAGCCAAAAACATTCAGTACTTC. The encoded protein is CASSLGAGLAKNIQYF.